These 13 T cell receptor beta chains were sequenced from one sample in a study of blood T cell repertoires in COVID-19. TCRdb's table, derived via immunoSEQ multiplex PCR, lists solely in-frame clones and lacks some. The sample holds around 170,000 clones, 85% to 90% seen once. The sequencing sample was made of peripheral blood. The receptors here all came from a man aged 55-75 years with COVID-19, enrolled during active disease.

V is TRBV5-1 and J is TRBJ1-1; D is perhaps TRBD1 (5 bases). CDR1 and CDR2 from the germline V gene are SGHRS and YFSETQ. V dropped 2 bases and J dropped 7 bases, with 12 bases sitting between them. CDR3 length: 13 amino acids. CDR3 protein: CASSLFWGIEAFF. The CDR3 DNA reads TGCGCCAGCAGCTTATTTTGGGGCATTGAAGCTTTCTTT.

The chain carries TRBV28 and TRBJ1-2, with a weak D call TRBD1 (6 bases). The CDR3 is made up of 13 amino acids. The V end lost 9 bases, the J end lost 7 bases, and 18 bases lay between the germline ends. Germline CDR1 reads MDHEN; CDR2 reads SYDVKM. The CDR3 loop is CASREGQLGGYTF. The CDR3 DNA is TGTGCCAGTCGGGAGGGACAACTGGGTGGCTACACCTTC.

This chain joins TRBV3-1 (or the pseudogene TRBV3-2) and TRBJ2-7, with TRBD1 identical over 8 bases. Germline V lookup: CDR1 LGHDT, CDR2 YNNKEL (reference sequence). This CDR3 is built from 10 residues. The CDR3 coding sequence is TGTGCCAGCAGCCGCCGGACAGGGTTCGTC. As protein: CASSRRTGFV.

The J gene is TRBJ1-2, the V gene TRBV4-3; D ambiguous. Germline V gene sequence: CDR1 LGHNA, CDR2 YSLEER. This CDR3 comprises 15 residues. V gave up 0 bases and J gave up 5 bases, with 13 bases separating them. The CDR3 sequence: CASSQEGRREYGYTF. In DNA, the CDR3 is TGCGCCAGCAGCCAAGAAGGGAGGCGGGAGTATGGCTACACCTTC.

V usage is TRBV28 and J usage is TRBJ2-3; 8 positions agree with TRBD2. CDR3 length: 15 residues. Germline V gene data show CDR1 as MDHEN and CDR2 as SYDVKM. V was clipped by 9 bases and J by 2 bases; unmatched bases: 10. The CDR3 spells CASKGSGGNTDTQYF. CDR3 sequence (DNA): TGTGCCAGTAAAGGGAGCGGGGGAAACACAGATACGCAGTATTTT.

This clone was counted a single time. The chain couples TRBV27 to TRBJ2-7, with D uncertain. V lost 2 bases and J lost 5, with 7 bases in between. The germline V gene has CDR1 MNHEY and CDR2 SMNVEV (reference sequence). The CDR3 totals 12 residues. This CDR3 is CASSLPRNEQYF. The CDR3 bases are TGTGCCAGCAGTTTACCCAGGAACGAGCAGTACTTC.

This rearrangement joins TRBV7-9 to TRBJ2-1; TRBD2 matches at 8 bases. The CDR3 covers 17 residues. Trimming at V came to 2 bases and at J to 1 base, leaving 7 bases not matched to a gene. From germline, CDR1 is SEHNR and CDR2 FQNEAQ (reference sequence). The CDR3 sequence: CASSLIGGGRSYNEQFF. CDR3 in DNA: TGTGCCAGCAGCTTAATAGGCGGGGGGCGTTCCTACAATGAGCAGTTCTTC.

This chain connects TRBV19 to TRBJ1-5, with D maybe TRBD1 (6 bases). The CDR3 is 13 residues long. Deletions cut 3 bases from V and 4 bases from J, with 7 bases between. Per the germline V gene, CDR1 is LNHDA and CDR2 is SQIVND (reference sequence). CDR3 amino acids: CASSMGANQPQHF. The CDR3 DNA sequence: TGTGCCAGTAGTATGGGGGCTAATCAGCCCCAGCATTTT.

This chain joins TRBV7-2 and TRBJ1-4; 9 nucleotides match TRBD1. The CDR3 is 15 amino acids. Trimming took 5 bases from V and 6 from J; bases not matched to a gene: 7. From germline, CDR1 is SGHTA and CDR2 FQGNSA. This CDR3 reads CASSVTGGQDEKLFF. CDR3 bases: TGTGCCAGCAGCGTGACAGGGGGTCAGGATGAAAAACTGTTTTTT.

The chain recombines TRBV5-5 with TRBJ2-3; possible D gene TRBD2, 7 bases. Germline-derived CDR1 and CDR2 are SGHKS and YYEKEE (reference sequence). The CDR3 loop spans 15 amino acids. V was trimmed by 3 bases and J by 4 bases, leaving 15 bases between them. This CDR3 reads CASSSAGAKSDTQYF. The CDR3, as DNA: TGTGCCAGCAGCTCTGCGGGGGCCAAGTCAGATACGCAGTATTTT.

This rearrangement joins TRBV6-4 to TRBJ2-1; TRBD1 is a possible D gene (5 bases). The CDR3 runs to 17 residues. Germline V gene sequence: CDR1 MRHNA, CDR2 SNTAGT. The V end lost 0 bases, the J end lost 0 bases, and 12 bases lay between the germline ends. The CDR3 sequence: CASSDSMYRNSYNEQFF. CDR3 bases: TGTGCCAGCAGTGACTCGATGTACAGGAACTCCTACAATGAGCAGTTCTTC.

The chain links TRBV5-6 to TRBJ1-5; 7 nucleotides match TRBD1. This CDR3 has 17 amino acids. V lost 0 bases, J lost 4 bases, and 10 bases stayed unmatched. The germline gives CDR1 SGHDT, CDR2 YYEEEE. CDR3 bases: TGTGCCAGCAGCTTGGACAGGGGAAGTGTGGCGAATCAGCCCCAGCATTTT. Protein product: CASSLDRGSVANQPQHF. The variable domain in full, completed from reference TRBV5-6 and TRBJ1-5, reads DAGVTQSPTHLIKTRGQQVTLRCSPKSGHDTVSWYQQALGQGPQFIFQYYEEEERQRGNFPDRFSGHQFPNYSSELNVNALLLGDSALYLCASSLDRGSVANQPQHFGDGTRLSIL.

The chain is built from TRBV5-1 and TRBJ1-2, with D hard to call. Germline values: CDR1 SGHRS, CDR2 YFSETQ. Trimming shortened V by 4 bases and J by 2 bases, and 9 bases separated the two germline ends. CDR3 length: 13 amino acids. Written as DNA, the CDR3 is TGCGCCAGCAGCGCCGACGGGAACTATGGCTACACCTTC. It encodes CASSADGNYGYTF.